These 12 T cell receptor beta chains originate from one sample sequenced in a study of control samples from healthy donors and cancer patients (dated by TCRdb to 2020 to 2021). Libraries were made using the immunoSEQ multiplex PCR assay. TCRdb took over this immuneACCESS table, retaining in-frame rearrangements with V and J assigned. Such tables are incomplete; in checked studies, under half of the missing clones stem from an unresolved V gene, and the remainder is unexplained. This sample lists about 150,000 clones; around 96% were detected once. About 8.5% of the sample lies in the top ten. Sequencing was carried out using blood. Receptors originate from a woman aged 40 to 50 in good health.

V is TRBV7-9 and J is TRBJ2-1, with 11 bases aligning to TRBD2. CDR3 length equals 15 residues. In germline, CDR1 is SEHNR, CDR2 FQNEAQ (reference sequence). The J segment lost 3 bases and the V segment lost 5 bases, leaving 3 bases of the junction unmatched. The CDR3 nucleotides are TGTGCCAGCAGCACCGGGACTAGCGGCTACAATGAGCAGTTCTTC. Encoded protein: CASSTGTSGYNEQFF.

This rearrangement joins TRBV6-5 to TRBJ2-5; possibly TRBD2 for D (5 bases). V lost 7 bases to trimming and J lost 2 bases, with 11 bases between them. The CDR3 covers 13 residues. The germline gives CDR1 MNHEY, CDR2 SVGAGI. The DNA of the CDR3 is TGTGCCAGCACCCAGACTATACAAGAGACCCAGTACTTC. Amino acid sequence: CASTQTIQETQYF.

The V call is TRBV6-5, the J call TRBJ2-5, with D perhaps TRBD1 or TRBD2 (5 bases each). V shed 8 bases and J shed 5 bases, with 15 bases lying between them. The germline V gene encodes CDR1 MNHEY and CDR2 SVGAGI. The CDR3 spans 13 residues. DNA for the CDR3: TGTGCCAGCGGACGTACGGGGCGCGAGACCCAGTACTTC. Translation gives CASGRTGRETQYF.

The chain uses TRBV7-2 and TRBJ1-2, with D possibly TRBD1 on 6 matching bases. Per germline, CDR1 SGHTA and CDR2 FQGNSA. V was trimmed by 3 bases and J by 4 bases, leaving 9 bases between them. The CDR3 has 13 residues. CDR3 coding DNA: TGTGCCAGCAGCTTTACAGGGACCTATGGCTACACCTTC. It translates to CASSFTGTYGYTF.

This chain links TRBV6-2 or TRBV6-3 with TRBJ2-7; D ambiguous. CDR1 MNHEY and CDR2 SVGEGT come from the germline V gene. This CDR3 has 14 amino acids. The ends were cut back, 0 bases at V and 2 bases at J, with 8 bases in the middle. This CDR3 is CASSYSIPAYEQYF. Written as DNA, the CDR3 is TGTGCCAGCAGTTACTCGATTCCAGCCTACGAGCAGTACTTC.

A single count supports this clone. The chain couples TRBV7-2 to TRBJ1-1; D not resolved. Germline loops: CDR1 SGHTA, CDR2 FQGNSA. V was clipped by 3 bases and J by 1 base, with 9 bases between them. This CDR3 region has 14 residues. The CDR3 region is CASSFQSSNTEAFF. In DNA form, the CDR3 reads TGTGCCAGCAGCTTCCAGAGCTCGAACACTGAAGCTTTCTTT.

The J gene is TRBJ1-2, the V gene TRBV7-2; D unclear. The germline gives CDR1 SGHTA, CDR2 FQGNSA. The CDR3 runs 13 residues. V was shortened by 3 bases and J by 7 bases, with 12 bases between the two germline ends. The CDR3 sequence is CASSFARPSGYTF. CDR3 sequence (DNA): TGTGCCAGCAGCTTTGCCAGGCCCTCTGGCTACACCTTC.

This rearrangement joins TRBV4-3 to TRBJ1-1, with TRBD1 matching over 7 bases. J was trimmed by 5 bases and V by 8 bases; bases with no gene match: 8. CDR1 and CDR2 (germline): LGHNA, YSLEER. This CDR3 has 13 residues. CDR3 sequence: CASGSQGGTEAFF. The CDR3 bases are TGCGCCAGCGGATCCCAGGGGGGGACTGAAGCTTTCTTT.

The chain links TRBV18 to TRBJ1-2, with 10 nucleotides matching TRBD1. Per germline, CDR1 KGHSH and CDR2 LQKENI. There are 16 residues in the CDR3. The J segment lost 8 bases and the V segment lost 5 bases, leaving 14 bases of the junction unmatched. The CDR3 reads CASSGRSGTGASGYTF. In DNA, the CDR3 is TGTGCCAGCTCAGGTCGTTCCGGGACAGGGGCGAGCGGCTACACCTTC.

The chain uses TRBV11-2 and TRBJ2-5, with TRBD1 matching over 8 bases. Unmatched junction bases numbered 3, after V lost 1 base and J lost 5 bases. The CDR3 loop spans 14 amino acids. The germline V gene encodes CDR1 SGHAT and CDR2 FQNNGV. The CDR3 protein is CASSLGQGRETQYF. The CDR3 nucleotides are TGTGCCAGCAGCTTAGGACAGGGGAGGGAGACCCAGTACTTC.

The CDR3 DNA is TGTGCCAGCTCACCAAAAGTACAGAACAATCAGCCCCAGCATTTT. Translated: CASSPKVQNNQPQHF. The rearrangement uses TRBV18 and TRBJ1-5; D remains ambiguous. CDR1 KGHSH and CDR2 LQKENI come from the germline V gene. The CDR3 runs 15 residues. Trimming stripped 2 bases from V and 3 bases from J, with 11 bases between.

The chain couples TRBV5-6 to TRBJ2-3; D may correspond to TRBD1 or TRBD2 (5 bases each). Germline V gene data show CDR1 as SGHDT and CDR2 as YYEEEE. The CDR3 spans 13 residues. The V and J ends lost 6 bases and 3 bases respectively, with 11 bases between them. CDR3 protein: CASTGTRTDTQYF. The CDR3 DNA follows: TGTGCCAGCACTGGGACGAGGACAGATACGCAGTATTTT.